The clone carrying this TCR beta chain was seen a single time. Germline and junction disagree at one end, which may indicate a read error. The primer mix had 60 Vbeta and 13 Jbeta primers. TCRdb's copy holds only in-frame clones and misses some; the assay was immunoSEQ multiplex PCR. Here the sample spans a few hundred thousand clones, around 83% being singletons. Per germline, CDR1 MNHEY and CDR2 SVGAGI. CDR3 size: 15 residues. These data originate in a study of cytomegalovirus exposure and HLA in healthy donors. Looking at the study overall: A prior study identified roughly 110 million unique TCR beta sequences from roughly 170 million T cells.

The rearrangement joins TRBV6-5 to TRBJ1-5; 7 nucleotides align to TRBD1. The sample was PBMCs. The sequence derives from a girl aged 5 to 17 in good health and CMV-seronegative. The CDR3 region is CASSYSGGGNRPQHF. CDR3 in DNA: TGTGCCAGCAGTTACTCAGGAGGGGGCAATCGGCCCCAGCATTTT.